This T cell receptor beta chain was sequenced in a study of blood T cell repertoires in COVID-19. At the level of the study: The origin of the acute and convalescent COVID-19 samples was the United States, Italy and Spain. In each case, the material was cDNA or gDNA derived from T cells, B-cell-depleted T cells, or PBMCs.

Study processing details: Reference gene primer amplification gave nucleated cell count estimates. Sequencing used immunoSEQ multiplex PCR; TCRdb keeps in-frame clones, though not all of them. The V and J calls and clone size come from that table; D and trimming were worked out from the DNA. The table includes about 440,000 clones, about 87% detected once. Enrolled during active infection, Seattle patients were then followed longitudinally. Germline V gene sequence: CDR1 MNHEY, CDR2 SMNVEV (reference sequence). This CDR3 has 15 residues. Trimming removed 6 bases from V and 3 bases from J; junction bases left unmatched: 10.

The chain couples TRBV27 to TRBJ1-1, with 7 nucleotides matching TRBD1. This receptor was obtained from a woman aged 50 to 60 with COVID-19, enrolled during active disease. Sequenced input: peripheral blood. The CDR3 DNA reads as TGTGCCAGCAGAACCCAACAGGGGTTGGACACTGAAGCTTTCTTT. Encoded protein: CASRTQQGLDTEAFF.